Presented here are 9 T cell receptor beta chains from one specimen sequenced in a study of radiation and T cells in renal cell carcinoma. The time point: blood 4 weeks post-SBRT, at nephrectomy. The sample's treatment: 15 Gy SBRT to primary tumor, nephrectomy 4 weeks later. Produced via immunoSEQ multiplex PCR; TCRdb's table is partial and in-frame only. The repertoire consists of around 180,000 clones, with about 88% occurring once and the leading ten covering around 11%. Material: blood, obtained from a patient whose treatment included radiotherapy and nephrectomy. The source is a woman aged 45-60 years with renal cell carcinoma.

The chain's CDR3 is CASSQRDFGHSGNTIYF. The CDR3 DNA is TGTGCCAGCAGCCAAAGGGACTTCGGCCACTCTGGAAACACCATATATTTT. The chain recombines TRBV16 with TRBJ1-3; TRBD1 might be the D (5 bases). CDR3 size: 17 residues. Germline-derived CDR1 and CDR2 are KGHSY and FQNENV. The germline V and J ends were trimmed by 2 bases and 0 bases, with 14 bases remaining between them.

The chain employs TRBV7-8 and TRBJ1-2; 9 positions agree with TRBD1. Germline V gene sequence: CDR1 SGHVS, CDR2 FQNEAQ. V lost 5 bases, J lost 4 bases, and 11 bases stayed unmatched. CDR3 size: 16 residues. CDR3: CASSLEPGQGIYGYTF. The CDR3 bases are TGTGCCAGCAGCCTAGAACCGGGACAGGGAATCTATGGCTACACCTTC.

V and J are TRBV14 and TRBJ1-2, with TRBD1 identical over 8 bases. The CDR3 extends over 16 amino acids. Germline values: CDR1 SGHDN, CDR2 FVKESK. V shed 0 bases, J shed 7 bases, and the junction held 10 bases outside the gene matches. Written as DNA, the CDR3 is TGTGCCAGCAGCCAAGACAGGGGGCCAGGGAGGGCTGGCTACACCTTC. It specifies CASSQDRGPGRAGYTF.

V usage is TRBV10-3 and J usage is TRBJ1-1, with a possible D match to TRBD1 (6 bases). V lost 7 bases and J 0 bases, leaving 12 bases between the germline ends. Germline CDR1 and CDR2: ENHRY and SYGVKD. There are 14 residues in the CDR3. The CDR3 here is CAIMAGDMNTEAFF. CDR3 sequence (DNA): TGTGCCATCATGGCAGGGGATATGAACACTGAAGCTTTCTTT.

The chain employs TRBV19 and TRBJ1-2; D unclear. Germline CDR1 is LNHDA and CDR2 is SQIVND (reference sequence). Deletions cut 5 bases from V and 6 bases from J, with 16 bases between. The CDR3 is 14 amino acids. The CDR3 reads CASSPGWGLHGYTF. The DNA of the CDR3 is TGTGCCAGTAGTCCAGGTTGGGGTCTCCATGGCTACACCTTC.

Regarding this clone: Other DNA sequences in the sample encode the same CDR3. The chain uses TRBV7-2 and TRBJ2-1; 11 bases agree with TRBD2. Germline V lookup: CDR1 SGHTA, CDR2 FQGNSA. The trim removed 2 bases at V and 7 bases at J, leaving 4 bases unmatched. CDR3 size: 15 residues. As DNA, the CDR3 is TGTGCCAGCAGCTTAAGACTAGCGGGGCATAATGAGCAGTTCTTC. Protein sequence: CASSLRLAGHNEQFF.

The chain carries TRBV2 and TRBJ2-7; 8 nucleotides align to TRBD1. In germline, CDR1 is SNHLY, CDR2 FYNNEI. This CDR3 has 13 amino acids. Unmatched junction bases numbered 5, after V lost 6 bases and J lost 4 bases. CDR3 in amino acids: CASRKGTGYEQYF. The CDR3 DNA sequence: TGTGCCAGCAGGAAAGGGACAGGTTACGAGCAGTACTTC.

The rearrangement links TRBV5-4 to TRBJ2-2; 7 bases are a match to TRBD2. The CDR3 is made up of 17 amino acids. Losses at the gene ends were 0 bases for V and 2 bases for J; bases not matched to a gene: 7. Per the germline V gene, CDR1 is SGHNT and CDR2 is YYREEE (reference sequence). CDR3 region: CASSLEGGTGNTGELFF. The CDR3 nucleotides are TGTGCCAGCAGCTTGGAGGGAGGGACCGGCAACACCGGGGAGCTGTTTTTT.

The genes are TRBV5-4 and TRBJ2-3; 12 nucleotides match TRBD2. CDR1 is SGHNT, CDR2 YYREEE, per germline (reference sequence). The CDR3 spans 17 residues. With 3 bases clipped from V and 1 base from J, the junction kept 6 bases outside the gene matches. The CDR3 reads CASSSRRTSGGTDTQYF. The CDR3, as DNA: TGTGCCAGCAGCTCCAGACGGACTAGCGGGGGCACAGATACGCAGTATTTT.